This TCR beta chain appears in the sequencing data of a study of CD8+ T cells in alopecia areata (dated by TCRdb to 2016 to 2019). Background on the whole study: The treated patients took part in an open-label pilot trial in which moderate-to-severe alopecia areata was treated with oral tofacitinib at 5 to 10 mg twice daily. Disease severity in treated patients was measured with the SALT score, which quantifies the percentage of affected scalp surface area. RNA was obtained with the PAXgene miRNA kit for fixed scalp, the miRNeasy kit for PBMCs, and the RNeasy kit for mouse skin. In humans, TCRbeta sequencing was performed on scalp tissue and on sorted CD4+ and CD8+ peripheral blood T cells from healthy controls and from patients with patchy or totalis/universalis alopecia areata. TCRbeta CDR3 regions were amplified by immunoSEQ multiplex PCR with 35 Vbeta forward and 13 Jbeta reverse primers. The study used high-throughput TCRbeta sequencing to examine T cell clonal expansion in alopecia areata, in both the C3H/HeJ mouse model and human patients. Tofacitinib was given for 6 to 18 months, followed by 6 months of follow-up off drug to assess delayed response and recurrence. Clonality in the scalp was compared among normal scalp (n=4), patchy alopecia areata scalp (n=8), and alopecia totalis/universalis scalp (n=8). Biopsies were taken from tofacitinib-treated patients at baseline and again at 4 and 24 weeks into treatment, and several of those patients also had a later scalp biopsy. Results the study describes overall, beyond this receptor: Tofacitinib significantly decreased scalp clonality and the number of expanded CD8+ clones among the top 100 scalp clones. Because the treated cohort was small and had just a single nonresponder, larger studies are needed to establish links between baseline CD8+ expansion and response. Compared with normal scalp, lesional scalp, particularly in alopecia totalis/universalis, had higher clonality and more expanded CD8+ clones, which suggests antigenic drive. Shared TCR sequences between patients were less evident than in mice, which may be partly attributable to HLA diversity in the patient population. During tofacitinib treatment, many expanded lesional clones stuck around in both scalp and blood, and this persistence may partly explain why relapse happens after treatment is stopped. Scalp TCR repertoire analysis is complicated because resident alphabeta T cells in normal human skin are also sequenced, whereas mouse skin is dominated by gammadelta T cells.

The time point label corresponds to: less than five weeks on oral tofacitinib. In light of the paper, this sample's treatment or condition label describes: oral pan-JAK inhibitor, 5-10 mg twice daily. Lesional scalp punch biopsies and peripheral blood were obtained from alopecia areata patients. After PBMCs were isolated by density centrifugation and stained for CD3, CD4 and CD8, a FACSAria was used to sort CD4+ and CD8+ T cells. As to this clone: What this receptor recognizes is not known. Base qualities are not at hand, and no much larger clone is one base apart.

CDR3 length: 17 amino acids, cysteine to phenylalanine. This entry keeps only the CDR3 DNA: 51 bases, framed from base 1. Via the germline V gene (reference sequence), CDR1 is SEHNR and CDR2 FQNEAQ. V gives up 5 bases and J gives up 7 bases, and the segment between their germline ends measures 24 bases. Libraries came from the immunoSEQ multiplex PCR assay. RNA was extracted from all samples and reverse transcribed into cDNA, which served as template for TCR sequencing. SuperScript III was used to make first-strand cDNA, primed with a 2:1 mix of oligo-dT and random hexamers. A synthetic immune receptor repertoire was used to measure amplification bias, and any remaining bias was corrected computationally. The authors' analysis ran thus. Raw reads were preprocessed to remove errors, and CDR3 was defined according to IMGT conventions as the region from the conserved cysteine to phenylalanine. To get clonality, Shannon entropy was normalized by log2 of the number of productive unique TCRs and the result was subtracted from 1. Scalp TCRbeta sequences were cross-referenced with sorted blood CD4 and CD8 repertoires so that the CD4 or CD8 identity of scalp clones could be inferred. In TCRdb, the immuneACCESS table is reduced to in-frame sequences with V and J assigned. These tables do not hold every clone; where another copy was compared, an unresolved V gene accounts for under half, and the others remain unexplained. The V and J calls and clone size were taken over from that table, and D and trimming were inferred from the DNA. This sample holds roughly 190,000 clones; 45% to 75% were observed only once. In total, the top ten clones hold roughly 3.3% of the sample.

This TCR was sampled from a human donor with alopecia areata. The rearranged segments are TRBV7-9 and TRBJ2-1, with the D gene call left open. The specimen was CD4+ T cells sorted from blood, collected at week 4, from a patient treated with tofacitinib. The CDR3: CASSRFSGLNARNEQFF. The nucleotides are TGTGCCAGCAGCAGGTTTTCGGGCTTAAACGCCAGGAATGAGCAGTTCTTC.